These T cell receptor beta chains were read from a single sample in a study of OX40 agonist ivuxolimab in advanced cancers. Libraries were prepared by immunoSEQ multiplex PCR; TCRdb keeps only in-frame clonotypes and omits some of them. Of approximately 100,000 clones in the sample, 90% were seen once. Specimen: CD4+ or CD8+ T cells sorted from blood, collected in a trial of the OX40 agonist ivuxolimab. The receptors were sampled from an adult with an advanced solid tumor such as melanoma, head and neck, liver or kidney cancer. CDR3s include the opening cysteine and the closing phenylalanine or tryptophan. Each record gives: CDR3 length, V gene, J gene, D gene, clone size, CDR3 DNA, CDR3 protein. D genes are given only for firm matches. The size of a clone is reported for some rows only, either as once, few or many, or as a class for expanded clones.

CDR3 length: 16; V gene: TRBV18; J gene: TRBJ1-1; D gene: TRBD1; clone size: .; CDR3 DNA: TGTGCCAGCTCACCACCGAAGGGGGCGCAGAACACTGAAGCTTTCTTT; CDR3 protein: CASSPPKGAQNTEAFF
CDR3 length: 13; V gene: TRBV11-2; J gene: TRBJ2-1; D gene: .; clone size: .; CDR3 DNA: TGTGCCAGCAGCTTTTTCAGGCTGGGAGAGCAGTTCTTC; CDR3 protein: CASSFFRLGEQFF
CDR3 length: 14; V gene: TRBV11-2; J gene: TRBJ2-3; D gene: .; clone size: .; CDR3 DNA: TGTGCCAGCAGCTTATCCAGGGTGACAGATACGCAGTATTTT; CDR3 protein: CASSLSRVTDTQYF
CDR3 length: 13; V gene: TRBV7-2; J gene: TRBJ2-5; D gene: .; clone size: .; CDR3 DNA: TGTGCCAGCAGCTTACAGGGGATGCTGGCCCAGTACTTC; CDR3 protein: CASSLQGMLAQYF
CDR3 length: 19; V gene: TRBV23-1; J gene: TRBJ1-2; D gene: TRBD1; clone size: .; CDR3 DNA: TGCGCCAGCGGATGGACAGGCGATGACCTTGCCAGGCTGGTCTATGGCTACACCTTC; CDR3 protein: CASGWTGDDLARLVYGYTF
CDR3 length: 14; V gene: TRBV18; J gene: TRBJ1-4; D gene: .; clone size: .; CDR3 DNA: TGTGCCAGCTCACCCTCAGATCCTAATGAAAAACTGTTTTTT; CDR3 protein: CASSPSDPNEKLFF
CDR3 length: 16; V gene: TRBV6-6; J gene: TRBJ2-7; D gene: TRBD1; clone size: .; CDR3 DNA: TGTGCCAGCAGTTCCCCACGAGACAGGGGAGGCTACGAGCAGTACTTC; CDR3 protein: CASSSPRDRGGYEQYF
CDR3 length: 13; V gene: TRBV6-1; J gene: TRBJ2-3; D gene: .; clone size: .; CDR3 DNA: TGTGCCAGCAGTTCCCGCGCCGGAGATACGCAGTATTTT; CDR3 protein: CASSSRAGDTQYF
CDR3 length: 13; V gene: TRBV28; J gene: TRBJ2-1; D gene: TRBD2; clone size: .; CDR3 DNA: TGTGCCAGCTTCGGTCTAGCGGGACATGAGCAGTTCTTC; CDR3 protein: CASFGLAGHEQFF
CDR3 length: 14; V gene: TRBV6-5; J gene: TRBJ1-1; D gene: .; clone size: once; CDR3 DNA: TGTGCCAGCAGTTACTCGCACAGGGACACTGAAGCTTTCTTT; CDR3 protein: CASSYSHRDTEAFF
CDR3 length: 16; V gene: TRBV11-2; J gene: TRBJ1-1; D gene: .; clone size: once; CDR3 DNA: TGTGCCAGCAGCTTCCAGGGCCCTCTTGCGAACACTGAAGCTTTCTTT; CDR3 protein: CASSFQGPLANTEAFF
CDR3 length: 15; V gene: TRBV9; J gene: TRBJ2-7; D gene: TRBD2; clone size: once; CDR3 DNA: TGTGCCAGCAGCGTCCAAGCGGGGGGAACCTACGAGCAGTACTTC; CDR3 protein: CASSVQAGGTYEQYF
CDR3 length: 15; V gene: TRBV7-2; J gene: TRBJ1-4; D gene: TRBD1; clone size: .; CDR3 DNA: TGTGCCAGCAGCCCTAGGACAGGGCTGGGGGAAAAACTGTTTTTT; CDR3 protein: CASSPRTGLGEKLFF
CDR3 length: 18; V gene: TRBV28; J gene: TRBJ1-6; D gene: .; clone size: .; CDR3 DNA: TGTGCCAGCAGTCCCAGCCCAGGCGGGGGCGGGTATAATTCACCCCTCCACTTT; CDR3 protein: CASSPSPGGGGYNSPLHF
CDR3 length: 19; V gene: TRBV19; J gene: TRBJ1-1; D gene: .; clone size: .; CDR3 DNA: TGTGCCAGTAGTCCCGGGCCCCCAGACAGATTAACTTCGAACACTGAAGCTTTCTTT; CDR3 protein: CASSPGPPDRLTSNTEAFF
CDR3 length: 15; V gene: TRBV16; J gene: TRBJ1-2; D gene: TRBD1; clone size: few; CDR3 DNA: TGTGCCAGCAGCCAGCCGACAGGGGTGAACTATGGCTACACCTTC; CDR3 protein: CASSQPTGVNYGYTF
CDR3 length: 14; V gene: TRBV28; J gene: TRBJ1-1; D gene: TRBD1; clone size: .; CDR3 DNA: TGTGCCAGCACAAAGGGCCAGGGGGCTTTTGAAGCTTTCTTT; CDR3 protein: CASTKGQGAFEAFF
CDR3 length: 16; V gene: TRBV4-2; J gene: TRBJ2-7; D gene: TRBD1; clone size: .; CDR3 DNA: TGTGCCAGCAGCCAAGAGGCCACAGGGGATTCCTACGAGCAGTACTTC; CDR3 protein: CASSQEATGDSYEQYF
CDR3 length: 13; V gene: TRBV5-1; J gene: TRBJ2-5; D gene: .; clone size: .; CDR3 DNA: TGCGCCAGCAGCTTCACAGGAGAAGAGACCCAGTACTTC; CDR3 protein: CASSFTGEETQYF
CDR3 length: 14; V gene: TRBV7-2; J gene: TRBJ2-1; D gene: TRBD2; clone size: .; CDR3 DNA: TGTGCCAGCAGCTTAGGACTAGCGGGCGGTGAGCAGTTCTTC; CDR3 protein: CASSLGLAGGEQFF
CDR3 length: 13; V gene: TRBV6-6; J gene: TRBJ2-1; D gene: TRBD1; clone size: .; CDR3 DNA: TGTGCCAGCAGGAAGGACAGGCTCGGGGAGCAGTTCTTC; CDR3 protein: CASRKDRLGEQFF
CDR3 length: 17; V gene: TRBV10-3; J gene: TRBJ1-5; D gene: TRBD1; clone size: .; CDR3 DNA: TGTGCCATCAGTGAGTCGAGACAGGGTGGCAGCAATCAGCCCCAGCATTTT; CDR3 protein: CAISESRQGGSNQPQHF
CDR3 length: 11; V gene: TRBV20-1; J gene: TRBJ1-4; D gene: .; clone size: .; CDR3 DNA: TGCAGTGCTAGTGATGGGGAAAAACTGTTTTTT; CDR3 protein: CSASDGEKLFF
CDR3 length: 14; V gene: TRBV28; J gene: TRBJ1-4; D gene: .; clone size: .; CDR3 DNA: TGTGCCAGCAGCCGAGGGGTTTTTAATGAAAAACTGTTTTTT; CDR3 protein: CASSRGVFNEKLFF
CDR3 length: 11; V gene: TRBV5-1; J gene: TRBJ1-1; D gene: .; clone size: .; CDR3 DNA: TGCGCCAGCAGGGAGAACACTGAAGCTTTCTTT; CDR3 protein: CASRENTEAFF
CDR3 length: 14; V gene: TRBV10-3; J gene: TRBJ1-1; D gene: TRBD1; clone size: .; CDR3 DNA: TGTGCCATCTCCAGGGGGTCAGGAAACACTGAAGCTTTCTTT; CDR3 protein: CAISRGSGNTEAFF
CDR3 length: 14; V gene: TRBV9; J gene: TRBJ2-3; D gene: .; clone size: .; CDR3 DNA: TGTGCCAGCATGAAAGGGGGGCCCACAGATACGCAGTATTTT; CDR3 protein: CASMKGGPTDTQYF
CDR3 length: 14; V gene: TRBV5-1; J gene: TRBJ1-4; D gene: TRBD1; clone size: .; CDR3 DNA: TGCGCCAGCAGACAGGGACAGGTTAATGAAAAACTGTTTTTT; CDR3 protein: CASRQGQVNEKLFF
CDR3 length: 15; V gene: TRBV5-1; J gene: TRBJ1-4; D gene: .; clone size: .; CDR3 DNA: TGCGCCAGCAGCGCCTCTCGAGGGGGAGGTGAAAAACTGTTTTTT; CDR3 protein: CASSASRGGGEKLFF
CDR3 length: 15; V gene: TRBV6-5; J gene: TRBJ1-2; D gene: TRBD1; clone size: .; CDR3 DNA: TGTGCCAGCAAGGTATCCGACAGGGGGTCCTCTGGCTACACCTTC; CDR3 protein: CASKVSDRGSSGYTF